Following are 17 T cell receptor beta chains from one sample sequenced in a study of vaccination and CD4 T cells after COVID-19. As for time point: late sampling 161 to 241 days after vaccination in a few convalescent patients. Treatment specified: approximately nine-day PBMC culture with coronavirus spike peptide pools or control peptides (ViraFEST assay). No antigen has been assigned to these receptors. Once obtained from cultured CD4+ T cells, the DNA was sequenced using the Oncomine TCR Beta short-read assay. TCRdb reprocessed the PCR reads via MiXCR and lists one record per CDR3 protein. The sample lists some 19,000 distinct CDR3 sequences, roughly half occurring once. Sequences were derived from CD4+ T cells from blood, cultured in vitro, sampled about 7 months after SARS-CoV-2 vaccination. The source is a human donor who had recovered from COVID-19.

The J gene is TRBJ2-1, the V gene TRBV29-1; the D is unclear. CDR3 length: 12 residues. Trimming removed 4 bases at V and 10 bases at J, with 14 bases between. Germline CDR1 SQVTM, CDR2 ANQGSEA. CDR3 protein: CSVGGSSLEQFF. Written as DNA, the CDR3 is TGCAGCGTTGGGGGATCTAGTTTAGAGCAGTTCTTC.

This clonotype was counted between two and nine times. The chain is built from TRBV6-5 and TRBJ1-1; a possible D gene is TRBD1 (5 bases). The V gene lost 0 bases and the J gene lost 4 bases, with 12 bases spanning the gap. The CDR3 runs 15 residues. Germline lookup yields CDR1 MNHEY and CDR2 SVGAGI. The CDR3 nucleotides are TGTGCCAGCAGTTACTCGATTCGGGGGAGCACTGAAGCTTTCTTT. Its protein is CASSYSIRGSTEAFF.

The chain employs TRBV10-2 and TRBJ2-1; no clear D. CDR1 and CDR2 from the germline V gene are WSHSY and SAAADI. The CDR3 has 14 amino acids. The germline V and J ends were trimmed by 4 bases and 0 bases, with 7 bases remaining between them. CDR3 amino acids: CASSVASSYNEQFF. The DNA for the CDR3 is TGCGCCAGCAGTGTTGCGAGCTCCTACAATGAGCAGTTCTTC.

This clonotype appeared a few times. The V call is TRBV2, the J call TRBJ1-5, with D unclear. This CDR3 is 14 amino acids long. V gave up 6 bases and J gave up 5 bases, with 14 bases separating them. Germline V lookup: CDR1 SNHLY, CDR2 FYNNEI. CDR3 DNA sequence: TGTGCCAGCAGGGATGAGGGATGGGATCAGCCCCAGCATTTT. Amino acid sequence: CASRDEGWDQPQHF.

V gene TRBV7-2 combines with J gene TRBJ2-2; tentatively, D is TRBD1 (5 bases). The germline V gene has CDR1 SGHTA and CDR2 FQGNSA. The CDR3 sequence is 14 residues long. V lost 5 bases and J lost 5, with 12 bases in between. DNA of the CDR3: TGTGCCAGCAGCCCTTACAGGCAGACCGGGGAGCTGTTTTTT. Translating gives CASSPYRQTGELFF.

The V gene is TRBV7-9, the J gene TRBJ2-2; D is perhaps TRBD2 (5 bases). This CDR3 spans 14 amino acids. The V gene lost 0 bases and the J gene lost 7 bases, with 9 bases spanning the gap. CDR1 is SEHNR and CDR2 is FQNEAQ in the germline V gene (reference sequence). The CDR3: CASSLAGVYGELFF. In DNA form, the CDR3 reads TGTGCCAGCAGCTTAGCGGGAGTCTACGGGGAGCTGTTTTTT.

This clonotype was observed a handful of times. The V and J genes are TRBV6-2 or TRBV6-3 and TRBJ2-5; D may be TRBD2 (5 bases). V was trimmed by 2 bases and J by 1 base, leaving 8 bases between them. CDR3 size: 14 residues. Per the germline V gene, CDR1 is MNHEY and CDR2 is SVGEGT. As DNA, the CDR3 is TGTGCCAGCAGTTACCGCCTAGCCCAAGAGACCCAGTACTTC. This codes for CASSYRLAQETQYF.

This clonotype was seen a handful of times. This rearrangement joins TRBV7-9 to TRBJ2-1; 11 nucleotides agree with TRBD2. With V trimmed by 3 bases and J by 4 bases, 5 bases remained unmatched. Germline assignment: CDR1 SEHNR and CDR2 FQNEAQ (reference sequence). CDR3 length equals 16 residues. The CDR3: CASSLALAGEYNEQFF. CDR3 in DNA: TGTGCCAGCAGCTTGGCACTAGCGGGAGAATACAATGAGCAGTTCTTC.

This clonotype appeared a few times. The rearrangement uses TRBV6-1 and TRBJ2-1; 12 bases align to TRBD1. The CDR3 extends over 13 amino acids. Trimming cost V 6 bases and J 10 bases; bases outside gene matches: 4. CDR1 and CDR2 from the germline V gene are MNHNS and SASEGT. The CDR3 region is CASRGTGGLEQFF. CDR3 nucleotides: TGTGCCAGCAGGGGGACAGGGGGCTTGGAGCAGTTCTTC.

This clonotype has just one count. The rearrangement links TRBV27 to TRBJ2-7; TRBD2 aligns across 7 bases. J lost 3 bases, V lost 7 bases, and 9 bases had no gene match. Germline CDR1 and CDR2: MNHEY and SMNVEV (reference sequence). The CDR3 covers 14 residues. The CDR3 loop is CASTRGGSLYEQYF. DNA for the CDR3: TGTGCCAGCACACGGGGCGGGAGTCTCTACGAGCAGTACTTC.

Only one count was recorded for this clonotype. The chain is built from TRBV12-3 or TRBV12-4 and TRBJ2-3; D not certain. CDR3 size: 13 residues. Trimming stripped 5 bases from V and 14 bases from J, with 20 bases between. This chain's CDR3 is CASSPHRSSNLYF. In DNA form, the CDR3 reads TGTGCCAGCAGTCCCCATCGGAGTAGCAACTTGTATTTT.

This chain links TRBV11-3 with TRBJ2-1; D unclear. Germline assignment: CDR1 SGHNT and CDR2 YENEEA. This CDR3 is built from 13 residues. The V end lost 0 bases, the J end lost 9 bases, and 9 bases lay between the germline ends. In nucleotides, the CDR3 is TGTGCCAGCAGCTTAGATCTGAGAAGTGAGCAGTTCTTC. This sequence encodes CASSLDLRSEQFF.

The CDR3 nucleotides are TGTGCCAGTAGTATAGGCCGCGGACAGGGTAACTATGGCTACACCTTC. Residues: CASSIGRGQGNYGYTF. The rearrangement joins TRBV19 to TRBJ1-2; 8 nucleotides agree with TRBD1. The CDR3 runs 16 residues. Losses at the gene ends were 1 base for V and 1 base for J; bases not matched to a gene: 5. CDR1 and CDR2 from the germline V gene are LNHDA and SQIVND (reference sequence).

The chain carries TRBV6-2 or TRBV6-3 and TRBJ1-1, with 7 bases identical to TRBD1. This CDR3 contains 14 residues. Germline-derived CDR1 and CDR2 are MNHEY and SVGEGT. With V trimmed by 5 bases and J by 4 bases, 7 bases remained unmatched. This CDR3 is CASSHRQGGTEAFF. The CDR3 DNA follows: TGTGCCAGCAGTCACCGACAGGGCGGCACTGAAGCTTTCTTT.

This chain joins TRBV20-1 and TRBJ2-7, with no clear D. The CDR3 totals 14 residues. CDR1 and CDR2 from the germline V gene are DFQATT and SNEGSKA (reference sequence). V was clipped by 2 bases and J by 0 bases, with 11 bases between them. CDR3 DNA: TGCAGTGCTAGAACCCTCAGGCACTCCTACGAGCAGTACTTC. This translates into CSARTLRHSYEQYF.

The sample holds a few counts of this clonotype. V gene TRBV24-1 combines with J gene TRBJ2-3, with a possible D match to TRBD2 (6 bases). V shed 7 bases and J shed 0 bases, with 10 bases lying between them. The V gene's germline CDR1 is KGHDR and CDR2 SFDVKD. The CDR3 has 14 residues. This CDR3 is CATSPGTSTDTQYF. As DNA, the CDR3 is TGTGCCACCAGCCCCGGGACTAGCACAGATACGCAGTATTTT.

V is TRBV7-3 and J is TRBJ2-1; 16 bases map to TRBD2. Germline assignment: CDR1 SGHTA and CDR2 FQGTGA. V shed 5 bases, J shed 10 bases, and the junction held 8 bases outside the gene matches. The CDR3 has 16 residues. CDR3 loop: CASSTGLAGGASEQFF. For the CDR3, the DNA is TGTGCCAGCAGCACGGGACTAGCGGGGGGGGCCAGCGAGCAGTTCTTC.